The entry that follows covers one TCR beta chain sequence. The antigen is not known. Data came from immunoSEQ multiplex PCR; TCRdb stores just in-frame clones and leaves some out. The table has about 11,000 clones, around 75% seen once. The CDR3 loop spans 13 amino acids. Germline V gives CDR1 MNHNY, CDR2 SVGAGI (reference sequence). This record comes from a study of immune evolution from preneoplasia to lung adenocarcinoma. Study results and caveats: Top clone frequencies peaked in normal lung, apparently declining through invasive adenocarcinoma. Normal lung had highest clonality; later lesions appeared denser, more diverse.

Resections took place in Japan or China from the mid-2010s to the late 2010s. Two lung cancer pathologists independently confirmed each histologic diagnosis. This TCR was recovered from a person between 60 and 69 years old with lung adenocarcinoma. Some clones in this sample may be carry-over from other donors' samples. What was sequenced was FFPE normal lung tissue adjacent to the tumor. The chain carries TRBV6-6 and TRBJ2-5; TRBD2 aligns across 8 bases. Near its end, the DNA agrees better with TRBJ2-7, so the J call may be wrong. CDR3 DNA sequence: TGTGCCAGCAGCCAGGGACTAGTCTACGAGCAGTACTTC. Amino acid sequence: CASSQGLVYEQYF.